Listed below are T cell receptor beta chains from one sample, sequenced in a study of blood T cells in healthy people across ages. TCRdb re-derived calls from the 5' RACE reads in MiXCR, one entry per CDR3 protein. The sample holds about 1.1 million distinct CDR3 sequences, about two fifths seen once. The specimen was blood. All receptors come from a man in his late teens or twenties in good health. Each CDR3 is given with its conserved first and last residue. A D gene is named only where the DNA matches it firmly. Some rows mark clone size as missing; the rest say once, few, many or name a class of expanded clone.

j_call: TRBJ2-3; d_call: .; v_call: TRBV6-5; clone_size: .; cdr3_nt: TGTGCCAGCAGTTCGAAACCACGACCCACAGATACGCAGTATTTT; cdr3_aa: CASSSKPRPTDTQYF
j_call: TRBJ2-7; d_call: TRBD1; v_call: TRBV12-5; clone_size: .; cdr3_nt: TGTGCTAGCACACCTCGGGACAGCTCCTACGAGCAGTACTTC; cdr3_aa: CASTPRDSSYEQYF
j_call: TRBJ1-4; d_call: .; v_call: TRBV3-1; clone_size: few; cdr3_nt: TGTGCCAGCAGCCACCTGGACCCAGAAAAACTGTTTTTT; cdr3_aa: CASSHLDPEKLFF
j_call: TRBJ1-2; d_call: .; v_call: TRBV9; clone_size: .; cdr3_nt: TGTGCCAGCAGCGACGGGAACCGGGGATCGGGTGGCTACACCTTC; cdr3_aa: CASSDGNRGSGGYTF
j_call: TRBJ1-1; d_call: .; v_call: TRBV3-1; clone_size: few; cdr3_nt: TGTGCCAGCAGCCAAGCAGGGGATGGCACTGAAGCTTTCTTT; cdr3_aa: CASSQAGDGTEAFF
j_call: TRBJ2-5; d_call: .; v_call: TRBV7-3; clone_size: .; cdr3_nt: TGTACCAGCAGCTTGAGCGGGTACCAAGAGACCCAGTACTTC; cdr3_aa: CTSSLSGYQETQYF
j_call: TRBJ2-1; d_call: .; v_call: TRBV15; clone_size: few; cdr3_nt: TGTGCCACCAGCAGAGATAGAGGCGGGAAGAACAATGAGCAGTTCTTC; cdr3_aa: CATSRDRGGKNNEQFF
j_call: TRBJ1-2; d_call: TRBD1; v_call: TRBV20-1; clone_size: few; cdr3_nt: TGCAGGGCCGGGACAGGGGATGGCTACACCTTC; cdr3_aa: CRAGTGDGYTF
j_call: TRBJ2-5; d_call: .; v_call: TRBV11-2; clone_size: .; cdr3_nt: TGTGCCAGCAGCTTAGATCGTGGTAGCGGCAATGAGCAGTACTTC; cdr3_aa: CASSLDRGSGNEQYF
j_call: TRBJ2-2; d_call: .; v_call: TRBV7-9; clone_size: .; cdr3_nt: TGTGCCAGCAGCTTTAAACAGGTTAACACCGGGGAGCTGTTTTTT; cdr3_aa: CASSFKQVNTGELFF
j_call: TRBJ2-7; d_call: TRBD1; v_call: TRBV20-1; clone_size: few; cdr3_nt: TGCAGTGCGCTGGACAGGTACGAGCAGTACTTC; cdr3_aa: CSALDRYEQYF
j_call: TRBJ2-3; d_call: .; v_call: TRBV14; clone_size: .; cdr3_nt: TGTGCCAGCAGCCTCCGGGGAGGTTTCGGCACAGATACGCAGTATTTT; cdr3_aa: CASSLRGGFGTDTQYF
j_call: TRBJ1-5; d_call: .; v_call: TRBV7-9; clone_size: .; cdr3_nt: TGTGCCAGCAGCTCCAGTTCAGGGAGCCAGCCCCAGCATTTT; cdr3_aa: CASSSSSGSQPQHF
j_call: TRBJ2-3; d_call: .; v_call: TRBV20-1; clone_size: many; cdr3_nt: TGCAGTGCTAGAGATCGCCTTAAAAATACCTTATCGCAGTATTTT; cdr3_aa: CSARDRLKNTLSQYF
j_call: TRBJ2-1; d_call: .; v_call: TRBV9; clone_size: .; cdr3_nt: TGTGCCAGCAGCGTATATCCGGCGGACAATGAGCAGTTCTTC; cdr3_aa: CASSVYPADNEQFF
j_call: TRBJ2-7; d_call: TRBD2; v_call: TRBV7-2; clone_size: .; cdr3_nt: TGTGCCAGCAGCTTTAGCGGGGGGGCCGCCAATGAGCAGTACTTC; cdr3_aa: CASSFSGGAANEQYF
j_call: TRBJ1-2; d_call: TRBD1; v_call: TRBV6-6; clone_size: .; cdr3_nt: TGTGCCAGCAGGCACCCCGGCCAGGGGGAAATCTATGGCTACACCTTC; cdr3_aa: CASRHPGQGEIYGYTF
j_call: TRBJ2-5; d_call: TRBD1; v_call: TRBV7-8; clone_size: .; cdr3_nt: TGTGCCAGCAGCTTACGCAGGGGGGAGACCCAGTACTTC; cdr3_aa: CASSLRRGETQYF
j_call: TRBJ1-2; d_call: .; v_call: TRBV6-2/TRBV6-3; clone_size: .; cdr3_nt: TGTGCCAGCAGGCGCACCGGACATTCCTCCGAGGGGCAAGGGGGCTACACCTTC; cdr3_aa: CASRRTGHSSEGQGGYTF
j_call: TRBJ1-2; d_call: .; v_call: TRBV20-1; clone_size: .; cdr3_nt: TGCAGTGCTAGACTGTACCAGGGGCGAGGGGGCTACACCTTC; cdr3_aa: CSARLYQGRGGYTF
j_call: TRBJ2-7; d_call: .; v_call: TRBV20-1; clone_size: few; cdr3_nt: TGCAGTGCTAGAACAGGGAGCTCCTACGAGCAGTACTTC; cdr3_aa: CSARTGSSYEQYF
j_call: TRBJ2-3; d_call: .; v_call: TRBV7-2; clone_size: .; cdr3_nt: TGTGCCAGCAGCTTAGCATGGGGGAATACGCAGTATTTT; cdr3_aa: CASSLAWGNTQYF
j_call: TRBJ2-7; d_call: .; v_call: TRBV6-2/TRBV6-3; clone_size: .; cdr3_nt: TGTGCCAGCAGCCTCGTGAGCGGGCCCTACGAGCAGTACTTC; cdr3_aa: CASSLVSGPYEQYF